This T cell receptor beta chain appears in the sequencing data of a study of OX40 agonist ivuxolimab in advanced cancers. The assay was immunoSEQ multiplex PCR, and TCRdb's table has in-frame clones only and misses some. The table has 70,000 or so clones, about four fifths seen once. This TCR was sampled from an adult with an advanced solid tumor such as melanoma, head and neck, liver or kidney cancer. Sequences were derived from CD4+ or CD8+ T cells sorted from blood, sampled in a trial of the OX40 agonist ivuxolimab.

CDR3 sequence reads: CASSLVLGRRAEAFF. The CDR3 region has the DNA TGCGCCAGCAGCTTGGTTTTGGGTAGGAGAGCTGAAGCTTTCTTT. The V and J genes are TRBV5-1 and TRBJ1-1; D is unclear. CDR1 is SGHRS, CDR2 YFSETQ, per germline. V was trimmed by 0 bases and J by 6 bases, leaving 15 bases between them. The CDR3 covers 15 residues.